The 3 T cell receptor beta chains in this list originate from one sample, sequenced in a study of early stage breast cancer tumors. Clones were read by immunoSEQ multiplex PCR, and TCRdb kept only the in-frame ones, dropping some. The repertoire includes about 10,000 clones, 78% of them detected once, and under 9.5% sits in the top ten. Source material: normal breast tissue next to the tumor. These receptors were collected from a person between 35 and 49 years old with breast cancer.

This clone was seen a single time. The chain links TRBV5-1 to TRBJ2-7; 7 bases are shared with TRBD1. Germline CDR1 is SGHRS and CDR2 is YFSETQ. There are 16 residues in the CDR3. The junction had 12 bases not matched to a gene; V was cut back by 3 bases and J by 3 bases. The CDR3 spells CASSSVIETGSYEQYF. The CDR3 region has the DNA TGCGCCAGCAGCTCGGTCATAGAGACAGGGAGCTACGAGCAGTACTTC.

The CDR3 spells CASSYSLDAAYEQYF. In DNA form, the CDR3 reads TGTGCCAGCAGTTACTCGTTGGATGCTGCCTACGAGCAGTACTTC. This chain joins TRBV6-5 and TRBJ2-7, with D unresolved. The CDR3 has 15 residues. Trimming stripped 0 bases from V and 2 bases from J, with 11 bases between. Germline CDR1 is MNHEY and CDR2 is SVGAGI.

The J gene is TRBJ2-1, the V gene TRBV6-1, with 8 bases lining up with TRBD1. The V gene's germline CDR1 is MNHNS and CDR2 SASEGT. After removal of 1 base from V and 8 bases from J, the junction contained 10 bases not matched to a gene. There are 16 residues in the CDR3. The CDR3 loop reads CASSEVIGTGGDEQFF. CDR3 DNA sequence: TGTGCCAGCAGTGAAGTCATCGGGACAGGCGGCGATGAGCAGTTCTTC.